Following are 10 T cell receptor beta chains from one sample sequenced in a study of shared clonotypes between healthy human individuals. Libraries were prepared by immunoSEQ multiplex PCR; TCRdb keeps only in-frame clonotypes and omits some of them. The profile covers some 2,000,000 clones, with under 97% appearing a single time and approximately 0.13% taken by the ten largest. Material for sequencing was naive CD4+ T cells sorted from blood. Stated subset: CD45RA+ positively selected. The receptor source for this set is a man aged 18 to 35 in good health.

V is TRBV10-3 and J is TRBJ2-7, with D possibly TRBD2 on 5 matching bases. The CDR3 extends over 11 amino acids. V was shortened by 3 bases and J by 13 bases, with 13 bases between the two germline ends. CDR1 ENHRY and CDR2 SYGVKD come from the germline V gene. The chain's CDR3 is CAISDGWGAYF. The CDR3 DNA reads TGTGCCATCAGTGATGGTTGGGGAGCCTACTTC.

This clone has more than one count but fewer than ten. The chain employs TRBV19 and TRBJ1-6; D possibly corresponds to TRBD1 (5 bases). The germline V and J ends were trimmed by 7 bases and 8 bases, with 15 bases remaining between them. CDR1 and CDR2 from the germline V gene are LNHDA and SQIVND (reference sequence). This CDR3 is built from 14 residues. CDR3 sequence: CASTPGGADSPLHF. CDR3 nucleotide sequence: TGTGCCAGTACCCCGGGGGGTGCCGATTCACCCCTCCACTTT.

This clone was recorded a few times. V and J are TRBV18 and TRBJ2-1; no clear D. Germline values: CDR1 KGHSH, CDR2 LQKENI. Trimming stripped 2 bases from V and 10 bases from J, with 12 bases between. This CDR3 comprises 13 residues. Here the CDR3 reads CASSPGNRGEQFF. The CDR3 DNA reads TGTGCCAGCTCACCAGGGAATAGAGGAGAGCAGTTCTTC.

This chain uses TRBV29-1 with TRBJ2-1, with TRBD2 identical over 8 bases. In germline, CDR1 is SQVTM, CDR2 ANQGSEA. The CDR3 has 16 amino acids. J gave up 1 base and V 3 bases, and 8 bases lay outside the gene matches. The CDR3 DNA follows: TGCAGCGTTGAGGTTCCGGGAGGGGGTTCCTACAATGAGCAGTTCTTC. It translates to CSVEVPGGGSYNEQFF.

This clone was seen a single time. The CDR3 bases are TGTGCCAGCAGTGGAAGCCTCAATTCACCCCTCCACTTT. Translation gives CASSGSLNSPLHF. The V gene is TRBV28, the J gene TRBJ1-6; D unresolved. CDR1 and CDR2 (germline): MDHEN, SYDVKM. This CDR3 region has 13 residues. V lost 5 bases and J lost 7, with 9 bases in between.

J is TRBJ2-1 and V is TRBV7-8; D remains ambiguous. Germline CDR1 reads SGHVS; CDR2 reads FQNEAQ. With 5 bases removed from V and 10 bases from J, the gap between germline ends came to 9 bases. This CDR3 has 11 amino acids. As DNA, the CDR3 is TGTGCCAGCAGCCAAGAGATAGAGCAGTTCTTC. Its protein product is CASSQEIEQFF.

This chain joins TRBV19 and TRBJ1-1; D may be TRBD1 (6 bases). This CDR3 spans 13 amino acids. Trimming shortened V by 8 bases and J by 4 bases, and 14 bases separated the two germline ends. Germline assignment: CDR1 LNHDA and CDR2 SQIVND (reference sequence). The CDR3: CASFTGWGTEAFF. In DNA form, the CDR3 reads TGTGCCAGTTTTACAGGGTGGGGCACTGAAGCTTTCTTT.

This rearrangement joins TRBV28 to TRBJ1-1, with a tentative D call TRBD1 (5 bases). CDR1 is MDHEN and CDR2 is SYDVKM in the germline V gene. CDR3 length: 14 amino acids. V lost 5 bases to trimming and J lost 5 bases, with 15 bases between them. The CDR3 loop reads CASSPAGGVTEAFF. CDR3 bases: TGTGCCAGCAGTCCCGCGGGGGGAGTGACTGAAGCTTTCTTT.

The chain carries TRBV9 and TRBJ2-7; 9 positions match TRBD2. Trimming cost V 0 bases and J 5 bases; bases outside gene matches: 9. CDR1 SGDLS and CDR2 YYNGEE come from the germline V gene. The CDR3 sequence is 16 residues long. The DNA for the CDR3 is TGTGCCAGCAGCGTAGGGGGAAGTAGCGGGAGCCACGAGCAGTACTTC. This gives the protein CASSVGGSSGSHEQYF.

The DNA for the CDR3 is TGTGCCAGCAGCTTGAGTGTGGTAGCGACCGGGGAGCTGTTTTTT. This sequence encodes CASSLSVVATGELFF. The chain couples TRBV5-4 to TRBJ2-2; TRBD2 might be the D (5 bases). V lost 1 base and J lost 5, with 12 bases in between. This CDR3 contains 15 residues. The germline V gene encodes CDR1 SGHNT and CDR2 YYREEE (reference sequence).